What follows are 22 T cell receptor beta chains derived from one specimen sequenced in a study of cytomegalovirus exposure and HLA in healthy donors. 60 Vbeta and 13 Jbeta primers were used in PCR. TCRdb's table, derived via immunoSEQ multiplex PCR, lists solely in-frame clones and lacks some. This sample yields 170,000 or so clones, of which less than 90% are seen a single time; 0.35% to 0.45% belongs to the top ten. The sequenced sample consisted of PBMCs. The source of these receptors is a boy aged 2 to 10 in good health and CMV-seronegative.

The chain is built from TRBV4-1 and TRBJ2-2, with TRBD1 matching 11 bases. J gave up 4 bases and V 4 bases, and 5 bases lay outside the gene matches. Per the germline V gene, CDR1 is MGHRA and CDR2 is YSYEKL. The CDR3 spans 16 residues. CDR3 sequence: CASSRRTGGGTGELFF. The CDR3 DNA sequence: TGCGCCAGCAGCCGCCGGACAGGGGGCGGCACCGGGGAGCTGTTTTTT.

The genes are TRBV27 and TRBJ1-1; TRBD1 agrees at 7 bases. Germline CDR1 is MNHEY and CDR2 is SMNVEV (reference sequence). The CDR3 totals 19 residues. The junction had 17 bases not matched to a gene; V was cut back by 0 bases and J by 4 bases. The CDR3: CASSLSQRAGFRQGTEAFF. The CDR3 nucleotides read TGTGCCAGCAGTTTATCGCAGCGTGCAGGGTTTAGACAGGGCACTGAAGCTTTCTTT.

J is TRBJ1-1 and V is TRBV7-8; the D is unclear. V was clipped by 7 bases and J by 1 base, with 13 bases between them. The CDR3 is made up of 14 amino acids. Germline V gives CDR1 SGHVS, CDR2 FQNEAQ. The CDR3 protein is CASTFVTENTEAFF. In DNA, the CDR3 is TGTGCCAGCACCTTTGTAACAGAGAACACTGAAGCTTTCTTT.

The V and J genes are TRBV6-5 and TRBJ2-3; possible D gene TRBD2, 6 bases. The CDR3 is 15 amino acids. Germline-derived CDR1 and CDR2 are MNHEY and SVGAGI. Trimming left V 6 bases short and J 4 bases short, with 17 bases between. The CDR3 sequence is CASSRTGTPADTQYF. In nucleotides, the CDR3 is TGTGCCAGCAGCAGAACTGGGACTCCTGCAGATACGCAGTATTTT.

The chain recombines TRBV14 with TRBJ2-7; D might be TRBD1 (6 bases). Germline V lookup: CDR1 SGHDN, CDR2 FVKESK. This CDR3 region has 14 residues. V lost 4 bases and J 4 bases, leaving 14 bases between the germline ends. In DNA, the CDR3 is TGTGCCAGCAGCCTTAGGGACAACGGTTACGAGCAGTACTTC. It yields the protein CASSLRDNGYEQYF.

The J gene is TRBJ1-2, the V gene TRBV15; TRBD1 agrees at 9 bases. This CDR3 has 14 residues. Germline V gene lookup returns CDR1 LNHNV and CDR2 YYDKDF (reference sequence). The ends lost 0 bases at V and 5 bases at J; junction bases unmatched: 1. DNA of the CDR3: TGTGCCACCAGCAGAGAGGGACAGGGTTATGGCTACACCTTC. Translated, it gives CATSREGQGYGYTF.

This clone has a handful of counts. The chain uses TRBV27 and TRBJ1-5, with 8 bases matching TRBD1. Germline trimming cut 5 bases from V and 4 bases from J; bases unmatched to any gene: 4. This CDR3 region has 14 residues. The germline CDR1 and CDR2 sequences are MNHEY and SMNVEV (reference sequence). CDR3 DNA: TGTGCCAGCAGTGTTGGGGACAGGAATCAGCCCCAGCATTTT. Translation gives CASSVGDRNQPQHF.

This chain links TRBV18 with TRBJ2-5; no clear D gene. The J call is uncertain, as TRBJ2-7 better fits the DNA end. The CDR3 totals 13 residues. In germline, CDR1 is KGHSH, CDR2 LQKENI. CDR3 residues: CASSPPTSYEQYF. The CDR3 DNA follows: TGTGCCAGCTCACCACCTACCTCCTACGAGCAGTACTTC.

The V gene is TRBV6-4, the J gene TRBJ1-1, with D tentatively TRBD1 (5 bases). V was trimmed by 3 bases and J by 5 bases, leaving 22 bases between them. The CDR3 is 17 amino acids. The germline V gene has CDR1 MRHNA and CDR2 SNTAGT. As DNA, the CDR3 is TGTGCCAGCAGTGATTCTTTTCGACAGCCCGTGGGGACTGAAGCTTTCTTT. Its protein product is CASSDSFRQPVGTEAFF.

The V call is TRBV6-5, the J call TRBJ2-7, with 8 bases aligning to TRBD2. Germline V gene sequence: CDR1 MNHEY, CDR2 SVGAGI. The CDR3 runs 14 residues. J was trimmed by 4 bases and V by 10 bases; bases with no gene match: 12. The CDR3 coding sequence is TGTGCCACCGGGGGGGGGCGCACACTGTACGAGCAGTACTTC. It translates to CATGGGRTLYEQYF.

CDR3 coding DNA: TGTGCCAGCAGTGCAACCGGGACAGGAAGACTCCTAGCCAAAAACATTCAGTACTTC. The encoded protein is CASSATGTGRLLAKNIQYF. This rearrangement joins TRBV6-1 to TRBJ2-4; 8 bases fit TRBD1. With 4 bases clipped from V and 0 bases from J, the junction kept 14 bases outside the gene matches. The CDR3 spans 19 residues. Germline loops: CDR1 MNHNS, CDR2 SASEGT.

The CDR3 here is CASSQDAGPYEQYF. The CDR3, as DNA: TGTGCCAGCAGCCAAGATGCAGGGCCTTACGAGCAGTACTTC. The V and J genes are TRBV14 and TRBJ2-7; tentatively, D is TRBD1 (5 bases). Trimming cost V 0 bases and J 4 bases, with 10 bases left between them. Germline values: CDR1 SGHDN, CDR2 FVKESK. The CDR3 runs to 14 residues.

This clone was seen only a few times. The chain has TRBV5-8 and TRBJ1-4; 7 bases fit TRBD1. The CDR3 length is 16 residues. After removal of 0 bases from V and 0 bases from J, the junction contained 2 bases not matched to a gene. Germline V gene sequence: CDR1 SGHTS, CDR2 YDEGEE. CDR3: CASSLGTGATNEKLFF. The CDR3 DNA follows: TGTGCCAGCAGCTTGGGGACAGGTGCAACTAATGAAAAACTGTTTTTT.

J is TRBJ2-7 and V is TRBV7-2; TRBD2 matches 13 bases. This CDR3 has 16 residues. Germline V gene lookup returns CDR1 SGHTA and CDR2 FQGNSA. J was trimmed by 0 bases and V by 5 bases; bases with no gene match: 4. The CDR3 region is CASSPWTSGSSYEQYF. The CDR3 coding sequence is TGTGCCAGCAGCCCCTGGACTAGCGGGAGCTCCTACGAGCAGTACTTC.

The chain carries TRBV5-6 and TRBJ2-1, with TRBD2 as a possible D gene (6 bases). Looked up from germline, CDR1 is SGHDT and CDR2 is YYEEEE. CDR3 length: 12 amino acids. V shed 4 bases and J shed 5 bases, with 7 bases lying between them. CDR3: CASSPGDNEQFF. The CDR3 DNA sequence: TGTGCCAGCAGCCCGGGGGACAATGAGCAGTTCTTC.

The V call is TRBV15, the J call TRBJ2-5; 7 bases agree with TRBD2. After removal of 1 base from V and 7 bases from J, the junction contained 12 bases not matched to a gene. CDR1 is LNHNV and CDR2 is YYDKDF in the germline V gene (reference sequence). The CDR3 covers 16 residues. In DNA form, the CDR3 reads TGTGCCACCAGCAGAGGGGAGGGAGGGTATCTCGGGACCCAGTACTTC. It is translated as CATSRGEGGYLGTQYF.

CDR3 bases: TGTGCCAGCAGGGGTGGGGCAGCTAACTATGGCTACACCTTC. It encodes CASRGGAANYGYTF. V and J are TRBV25-1 and TRBJ1-2; perhaps TRBD1 as D (5 bases). CDR3 length: 14 amino acids. V was clipped by 6 bases and J by 0 bases, with 11 bases between them. Germline values: CDR1 MGHDK, CDR2 SYGVNS.

A note on this clone: The junction and the germline gene differ at one end; a read error may be behind it. This sequence joins TRBV30 and TRBJ2-1, with D perhaps matching TRBD2 (6 bases). The germline CDR1 and CDR2 sequences are GTSNPN and SVGIG (reference sequence). CDR3 size: 13 residues. The CDR3 spells CAWARDSNNEQFF. CDR3 in DNA: TGTGCCTGGGCCCGGGACTCCAACAATGAGCAGTTCTTC.

The chain combines TRBV19 with TRBJ2-1, with TRBD2 matching over 11 bases. This CDR3 comprises 14 residues. In germline, CDR1 is LNHDA, CDR2 SQIVND (reference sequence). The V and J ends lost 5 bases and 8 bases, in that order; junction bases with no gene match: 5. The DNA for the CDR3 is TGTGCCAGTAGTCCCTCGGGACTAGCGGATGAGCAGTTCTTC. Translated: CASSPSGLADEQFF.

This clone appeared once. This chain connects TRBV2 to TRBJ2-7, with 7 bases fitting TRBD1. With V trimmed by 5 bases and J by 0 bases, 4 bases remained unmatched. The CDR3 runs 14 residues. The germline V gene has CDR1 SNHLY and CDR2 FYNNEI. This CDR3 is CASSTYRGSYEQYF. As DNA, the CDR3 is TGTGCCAGCAGTACCTACAGGGGCTCCTACGAGCAGTACTTC.

The chain is built from TRBV21-1 and TRBJ2-7; TRBD2 is taken as the D call from the table, unchecked against the DNA. TRBV21-1 constitutes a pseudogene. The CDR3 runs to 15 residues. CDR3 residues: CASSRGNKEAYEQYF. The CDR3 bases are TGTGCCAGCAGCCGAGGAAACAAGGAGGCCTACGAGCAGTACTTC.

The rearrangement links TRBV29-1 to TRBJ1-5; a weak D match, TRBD1 (6 bases). Germline assignment: CDR1 SQVTM and CDR2 ANQGSEA. The CDR3 has 11 amino acids. V lost 6 bases and J lost 12, with 15 bases in between. The CDR3 protein is CSVLTGGYQHF. CDR3 coding DNA: TGCAGCGTCCTGACAGGCGGTTACCAGCATTTT.